This T cell receptor (beta chain) was documented in a study of T cell repertoires in cytomegalovirus infection. Study observations and caveats: CMV-specific TCR beta clonotypes restricted by HLA-C were the ones dominating the ex vivo response.

The CDR3 spans 15 residues. Per germline, CDR1 LNHDA and CDR2 SQIVND (reference sequence). V lost 3 bases, J lost 7 bases, and 8 bases stayed unmatched. TCRdb reprocessed the reads with MiXCR, giving one entry per CDR3 protein. Found here are some 680,000 distinct CDR3 sequences, 35% to 40% of them singletons; the top ten hold 2.5% to 3.5%. A note on this clonotype: The antigen remains undetermined.

This clonotype originated in a human donor in good health (CMV status not recorded). Some clones in this sample may be carry-over from other donors' samples. Sequencing was done on a sample of PBMCs. The rearrangement joins TRBV19 to TRBJ2-3; 9 nucleotides line up with TRBD2. The DNA for the CDR3 is TGTGCCAGTAGTATTGCGGGCGGGGGGGCAAATACGCAGTATTTT. Residues: CASSIAGGGANTQYF.